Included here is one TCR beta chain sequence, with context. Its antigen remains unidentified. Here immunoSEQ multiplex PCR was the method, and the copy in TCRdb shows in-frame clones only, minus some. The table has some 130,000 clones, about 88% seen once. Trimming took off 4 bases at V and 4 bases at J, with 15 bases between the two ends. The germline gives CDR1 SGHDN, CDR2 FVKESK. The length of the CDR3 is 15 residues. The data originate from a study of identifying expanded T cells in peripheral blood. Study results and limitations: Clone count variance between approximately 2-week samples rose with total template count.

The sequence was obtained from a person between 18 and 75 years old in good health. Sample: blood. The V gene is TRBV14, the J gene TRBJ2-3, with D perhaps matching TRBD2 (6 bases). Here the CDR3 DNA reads TGTGCCAGCAGCCCTTGGCGGGATGGGGCAGATACGCAGTATTTT. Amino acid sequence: CASSPWRDGADTQYF.